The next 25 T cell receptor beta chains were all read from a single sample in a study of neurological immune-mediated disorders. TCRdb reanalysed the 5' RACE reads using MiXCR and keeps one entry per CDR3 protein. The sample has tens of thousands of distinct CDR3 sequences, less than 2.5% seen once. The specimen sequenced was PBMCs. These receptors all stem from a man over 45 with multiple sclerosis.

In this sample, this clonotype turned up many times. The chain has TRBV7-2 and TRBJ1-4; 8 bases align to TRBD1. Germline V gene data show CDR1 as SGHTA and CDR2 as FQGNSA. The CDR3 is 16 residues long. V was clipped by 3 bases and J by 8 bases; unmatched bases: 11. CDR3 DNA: TGTGCCAGCAGCTTGGCTTACGGACAGGGTGAAGAAAAACTGTTTTTT. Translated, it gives CASSLAYGQGEEKLFF.

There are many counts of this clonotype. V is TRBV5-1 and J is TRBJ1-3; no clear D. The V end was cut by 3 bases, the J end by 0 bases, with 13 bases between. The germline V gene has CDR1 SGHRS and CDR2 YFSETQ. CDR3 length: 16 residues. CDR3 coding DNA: TGCGCCAGCAGCTATACCCCGACAAACTCTGGAAACACCATATATTTT. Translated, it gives CASSYTPTNSGNTIYF.

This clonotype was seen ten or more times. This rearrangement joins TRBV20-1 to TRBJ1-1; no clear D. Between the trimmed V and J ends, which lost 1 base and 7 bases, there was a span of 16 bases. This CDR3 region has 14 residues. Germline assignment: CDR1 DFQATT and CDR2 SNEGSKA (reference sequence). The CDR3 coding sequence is TGCAGTGCTAGAGTTGGGTCCGGCGGGGATGAAGCTTTCTTT. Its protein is CSARVGSGGDEAFF.

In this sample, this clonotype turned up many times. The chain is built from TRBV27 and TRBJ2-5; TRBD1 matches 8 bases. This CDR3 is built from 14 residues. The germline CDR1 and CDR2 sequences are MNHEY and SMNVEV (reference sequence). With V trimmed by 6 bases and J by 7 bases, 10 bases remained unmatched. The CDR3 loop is CASSQGQGEGTQYF. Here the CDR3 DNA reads TGTGCCAGCAGCCAAGGACAGGGCGAGGGGACCCAGTACTTC.

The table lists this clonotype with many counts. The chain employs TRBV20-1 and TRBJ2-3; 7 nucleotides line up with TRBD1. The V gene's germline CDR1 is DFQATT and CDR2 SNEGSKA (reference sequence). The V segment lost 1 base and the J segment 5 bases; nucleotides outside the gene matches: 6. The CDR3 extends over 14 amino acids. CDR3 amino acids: CSARARQGLDTQYF. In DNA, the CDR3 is TGCAGTGCTAGAGCGAGACAGGGATTAGATACGCAGTATTTT.

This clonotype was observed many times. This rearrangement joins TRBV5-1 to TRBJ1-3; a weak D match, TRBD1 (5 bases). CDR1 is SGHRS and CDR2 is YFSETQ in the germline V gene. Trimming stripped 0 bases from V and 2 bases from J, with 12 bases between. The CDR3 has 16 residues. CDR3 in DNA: TGCGCCAGCAGCTTGGAAGCAGGGAAAACTGGAAACACCATATATTTT. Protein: CASSLEAGKTGNTIYF.

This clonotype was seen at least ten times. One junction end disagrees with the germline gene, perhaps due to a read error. CDR3 region: CASSLGGAENIQYF. CDR3 sequence (DNA): TGTGCCAGCAGCTTAGGGGGGGCTGAAAACATTCAGTATTTC. The chain employs TRBV7-2 and TRBJ2-4, with D perhaps assigned TRBD1 or TRBD2 (6 bases each). This CDR3 comprises 14 residues. From germline, CDR1 is SGHTA and CDR2 FQGNSA.

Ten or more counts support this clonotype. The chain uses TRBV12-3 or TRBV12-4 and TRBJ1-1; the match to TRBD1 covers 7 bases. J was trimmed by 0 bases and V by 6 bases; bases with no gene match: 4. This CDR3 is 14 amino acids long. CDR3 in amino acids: CASRRQGLNTEAFF. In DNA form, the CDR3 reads TGTGCCAGCAGGAGACAGGGTTTGAACACTGAAGCTTTCTTT.

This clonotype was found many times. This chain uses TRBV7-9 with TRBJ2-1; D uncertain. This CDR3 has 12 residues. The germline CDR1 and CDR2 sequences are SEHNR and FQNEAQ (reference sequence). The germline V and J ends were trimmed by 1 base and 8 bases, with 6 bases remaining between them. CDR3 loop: CASSLGTDEQFF. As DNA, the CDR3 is TGTGCCAGCAGCTTAGGAACAGATGAGCAGTTCTTC. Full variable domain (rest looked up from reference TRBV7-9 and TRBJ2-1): DTGVSQNPRHKITKRGQNVTFRCDPISEHNRLYWYRQTLGQGPEFLTYFQNEAQLEKSRLLSDRFSAERPKGSFSTLEIQRTEQGDSAMYLCASSLGTDEQFFGPGTRLTVL.

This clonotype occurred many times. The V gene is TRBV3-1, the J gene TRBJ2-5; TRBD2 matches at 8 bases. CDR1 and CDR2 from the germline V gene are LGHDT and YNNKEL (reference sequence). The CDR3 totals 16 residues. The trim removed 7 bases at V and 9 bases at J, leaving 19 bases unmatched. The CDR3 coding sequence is TGTGCCAGCACCCCATCGGGGCGGGGGGCCCTGCCCCCCCAGTACTTC. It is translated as CASTPSGRGALPPQYF.

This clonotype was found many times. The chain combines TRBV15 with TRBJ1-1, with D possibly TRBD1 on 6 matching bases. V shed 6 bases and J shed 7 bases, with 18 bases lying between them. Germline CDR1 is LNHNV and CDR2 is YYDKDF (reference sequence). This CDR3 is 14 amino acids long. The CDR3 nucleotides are TGTGCCACCAGAAAAGGGGCAGACAGGTTTGAAGCTTTCTTT. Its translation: CATRKGADRFEAFF.

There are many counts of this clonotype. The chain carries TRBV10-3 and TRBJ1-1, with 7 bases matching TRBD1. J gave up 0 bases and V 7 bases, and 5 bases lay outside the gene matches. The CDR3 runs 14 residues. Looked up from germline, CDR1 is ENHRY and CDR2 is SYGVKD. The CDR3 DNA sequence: TGTGCCATCACCCGGGACAGCGTGAACACTGAAGCTTTCTTT. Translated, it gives CAITRDSVNTEAFF.

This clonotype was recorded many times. The CDR3 region is CASSQGGTYEQYF. CDR3 DNA sequence: TGTGCCAGCTCACAGGGCGGGACGTACGAGCAGTACTTC. This chain connects TRBV18 to TRBJ2-7; a possible D gene is TRBD2 (6 bases). CDR1 and CDR2 (germline): KGHSH, LQKENI. The V end was cut by 4 bases, the J end by 4 bases, with 11 bases between. The CDR3 is made up of 13 amino acids.

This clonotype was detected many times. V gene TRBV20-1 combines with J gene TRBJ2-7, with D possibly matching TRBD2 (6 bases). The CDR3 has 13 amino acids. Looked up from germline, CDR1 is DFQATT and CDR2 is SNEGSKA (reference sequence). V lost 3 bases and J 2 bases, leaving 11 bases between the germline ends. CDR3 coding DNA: TGCAGTGCTAGTCGGGAGTGGCCCTACGAGCAGTACTTC. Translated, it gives CSASREWPYEQYF.

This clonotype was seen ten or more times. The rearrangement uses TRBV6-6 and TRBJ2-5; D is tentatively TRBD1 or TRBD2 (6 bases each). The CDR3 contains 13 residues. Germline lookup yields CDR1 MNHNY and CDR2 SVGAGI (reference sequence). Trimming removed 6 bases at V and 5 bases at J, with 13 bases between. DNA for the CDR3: TGTGCCAGCAGCCTAACAGGGACTGAGACCCAGTACTTC. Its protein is CASSLTGTETQYF.

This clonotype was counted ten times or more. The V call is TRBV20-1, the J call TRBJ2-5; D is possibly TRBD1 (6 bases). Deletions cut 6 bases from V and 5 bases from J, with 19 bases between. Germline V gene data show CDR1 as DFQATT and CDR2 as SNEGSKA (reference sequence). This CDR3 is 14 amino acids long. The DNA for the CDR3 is TGCAGTGCCGAGGGGGATAGCGTGGGGGAGACCCAGTACTTC. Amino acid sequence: CSAEGDSVGETQYF.

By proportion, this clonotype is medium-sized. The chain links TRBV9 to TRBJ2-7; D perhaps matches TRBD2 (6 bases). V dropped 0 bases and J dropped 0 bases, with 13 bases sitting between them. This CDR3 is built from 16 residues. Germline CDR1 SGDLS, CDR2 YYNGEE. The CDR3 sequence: CASSVATDGSSYEQYF. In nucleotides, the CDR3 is TGTGCCAGCAGCGTAGCTACGGACGGGAGCTCCTACGAGCAGTACTTC.

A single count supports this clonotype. CDR3 bases: TGTGCCAGCAGTCAAAACAGGGTTGGGGCTAATGAAAAACTGTTTTTT. Protein sequence: CASSQNRVGANEKLFF. The V and J genes are TRBV6-6 and TRBJ1-4; weak D call: TRBD1 (6 bases). The CDR3 length is 16 residues. The V end lost 5 bases, the J end lost 3 bases, and 16 bases lay between the germline ends. Germline V lookup: CDR1 MNHNY, CDR2 SVGAGI (reference sequence).

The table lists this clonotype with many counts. CDR3 sequence: CASSQLRPTGRTGELFF. In DNA, the CDR3 is TGTGCCAGCAGCCAACTAAGGCCGACAGGGCGCACCGGGGAGCTGTTTTTT. The gene calls are TRBV14 and TRBJ2-2, with 7 positions matching TRBD1. Per germline, CDR1 SGHDN and CDR2 FVKESK. Trimming took 2 bases from V and 4 from J; bases not matched to a gene: 10. This CDR3 has 17 amino acids.

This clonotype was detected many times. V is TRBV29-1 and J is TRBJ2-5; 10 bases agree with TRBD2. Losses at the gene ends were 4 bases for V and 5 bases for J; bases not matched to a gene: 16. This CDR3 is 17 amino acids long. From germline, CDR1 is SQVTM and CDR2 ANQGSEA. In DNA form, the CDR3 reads TGCAGCGTTGCGAAAGGGGGTAGCGGGGGGCCGCTTGAGACCCAGTACTTC. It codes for CSVAKGGSGGPLETQYF. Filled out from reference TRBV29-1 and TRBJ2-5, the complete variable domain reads SAVISQKPSRDICQRGTSLTIQCQVDSQVTMMFWYRQQPGQSLTLIATANQGSEATYESGFVIDKFPISRPNLTFSTLTVSNMSPEDSSIYLCSVAKGGSGGPLETQYFGPGTRLLVL.

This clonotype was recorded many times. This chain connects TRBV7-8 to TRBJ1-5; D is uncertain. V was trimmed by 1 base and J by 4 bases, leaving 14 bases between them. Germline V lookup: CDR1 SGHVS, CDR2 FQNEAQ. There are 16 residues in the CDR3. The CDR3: CASSLEGQLANQPQHF. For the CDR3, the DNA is TGTGCCAGCAGCTTAGAAGGGCAGTTGGCTAATCAGCCCCAGCATTTT. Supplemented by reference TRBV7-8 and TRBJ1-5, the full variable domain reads GAGVSQSPRYKVAKRGQDVALRCDPISGHVSLFWYQQALGQGPEFLTYFQNEAQLDKSGLPSDRFFAERPEGSVSTLKIQRTQQEDSAVYLCASSLEGQLANQPQHFGDGTRLSIL.

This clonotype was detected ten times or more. The CDR3 nucleotides are TGTGCCAGCAGCTTAGCCACAGCACCAGATACGCAGTATTTT. This translates into CASSLATAPDTQYF. The genes are TRBV7-2 and TRBJ2-3; D not resolved. Between the trimmed V and J ends, which lost 0 bases and 4 bases, there was a span of 8 bases. This CDR3 has 14 residues. Germline lookup yields CDR1 SGHTA and CDR2 FQGNSA.

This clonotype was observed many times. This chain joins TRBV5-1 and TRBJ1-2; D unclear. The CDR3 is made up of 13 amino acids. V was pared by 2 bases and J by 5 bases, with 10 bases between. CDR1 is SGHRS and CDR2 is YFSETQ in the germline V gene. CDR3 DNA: TGCGCCAGCAGCTTCAGTACGAGTTATGGCTACACCTTC. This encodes CASSFSTSYGYTF. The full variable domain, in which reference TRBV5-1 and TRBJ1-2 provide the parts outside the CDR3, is KAGVTQTPRYLIKTRGQQVTLSCSPISGHRSVSWYQQTPGQGLQFLFEYFSETQRNKGNFPGRFSGRQFSNSRSEMNVSTLELGDSALYLCASSFSTSYGYTFGSGTRLTVV.

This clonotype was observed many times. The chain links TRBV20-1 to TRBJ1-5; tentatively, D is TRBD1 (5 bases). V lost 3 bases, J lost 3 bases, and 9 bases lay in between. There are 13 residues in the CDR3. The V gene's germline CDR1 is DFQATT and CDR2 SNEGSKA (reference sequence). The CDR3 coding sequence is TGCAGTGCTAGGACAGACAACAATCAGCCCCAGCATTTT. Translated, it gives CSARTDNNQPQHF.

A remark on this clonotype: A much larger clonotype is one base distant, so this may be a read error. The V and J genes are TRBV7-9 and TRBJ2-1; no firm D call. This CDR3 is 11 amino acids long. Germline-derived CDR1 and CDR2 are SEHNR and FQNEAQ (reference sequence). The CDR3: CDSSADVEQFF. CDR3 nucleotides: TGTGACAGCAGCGCGGACGTTGAGCAGTTCTTC.